The next 15 T cell receptor beta chains were all read from a single sample in a study of vaccination and CD4 T cells after COVID-19. At the Johns Hopkins FTIC core, DNA taken from cultured CD4+ T cells was sequenced by way of the Oncomine TCR Beta short-read assay. MiXCR, applied by TCRdb to the PCR reads, yields one record per CDR3 protein. The sample contains about 14,000 distinct CDR3 sequences, around 50% of which appear only once. These receptors have no known antigen. Treatment of the sample: roughly 10-day PBMC culture with coronavirus spike peptide pools or control peptides (ViraFEST assay). The source material was CD4+ T cells from blood, cultured in vitro. The receptors here all came from a human donor who had recovered from COVID-19.

The chain is built from TRBV11-3 and TRBJ1-2, with TRBD1 as a possible D gene (5 bases). This CDR3 is 18 amino acids long. Germline CDR1 SGHNT, CDR2 YENEEA. Trimming took off 2 bases at V and 8 bases at J, with 27 bases between the two ends. The CDR3 DNA is TGTGCCAGCAGCTTAAGATCCCCGAAGGGCAGACAGCTAAGAGGCTACACCTTC. Translated: CASSLRSPKGRQLRGYTF.

This rearrangement joins TRBV12-3 or TRBV12-4 to TRBJ2-1; perhaps TRBD2 as D (6 bases). V gave up 6 bases and J gave up 3 bases, with 12 bases separating them. The CDR3 is 14 amino acids. The CDR3 DNA follows: TGTGCCAGCAGACCGGGAGACCTCTACAATGAGCAGTTCTTC. Protein sequence: CASRPGDLYNEQFF.

CDR3 nucleotide sequence: TGCAGTGCTAGAGCGGGGCGAGCGTACCAAGAGACCCAGTACTTC. The encoded protein is CSARAGRAYQETQYF. V usage is TRBV20-1 and J usage is TRBJ2-5, with D perhaps given as TRBD1 or TRBD2 (5 bases each). Germline CDR1 DFQATT, CDR2 SNEGSKA (reference sequence). V dropped 1 base and J dropped 0 bases, with 12 bases sitting between them. This CDR3 comprises 15 residues.

This clonotype is medium-sized within its sample. The chain couples TRBV28 to TRBJ1-5, with D perhaps matching TRBD1 (5 bases). CDR3 size: 15 residues. V was shortened by 2 bases and J by 5 bases, with 13 bases between the two germline ends. From germline, CDR1 is MDHEN and CDR2 SYDVKM. The DNA for the CDR3 is TGTGCCAGCAGTTTAAATCGGGGGGGTTATCAGCCCCAGCATTTT. Protein product: CASSLNRGGYQPQHF.

This chain connects TRBV5-1 to TRBJ2-7, with TRBD2 matching 10 bases. The CDR3 length is 16 residues. Germline V gene lookup returns CDR1 SGHRS and CDR2 YFSETQ. V lost 1 base, J lost 0 bases, and 4 bases stayed unmatched. The CDR3 sequence is CASSLTSGDLSYEQYF. The CDR3 DNA reads as TGCGCCAGCAGCTTGACTAGCGGGGACCTCTCCTACGAGCAGTACTTC.

This rearrangement joins TRBV30 to TRBJ2-5; D not certain. Looked up from germline, CDR1 is GTSNPN and CDR2 is SVGIG (reference sequence). V shed 1 base and J shed 4 bases, with 4 bases lying between them. The CDR3 loop spans 11 amino acids. The DNA for the CDR3 is TGTGCCTGGAGTGGAGGAGAGACCCAGTACTTC. It is translated as CAWSGGETQYF.

The V and J genes are TRBV29-1 and TRBJ2-1, with 8 bases fitting TRBD2. CDR3 length: 14 residues. Trimming removed 4 bases from V and 4 bases from J; junction bases left unmatched: 6. The germline V gene encodes CDR1 SQVTM and CDR2 ANQGSEA. CDR3 sequence (DNA): TGCAGCGTTGCCTGGCGCGGGAGGTACAATGAGCAGTTCTTC. Translating it yields CSVAWRGRYNEQFF.

The chain employs TRBV28 and TRBJ2-5; no definite D call. Germline V gene data show CDR1 as MDHEN and CDR2 as SYDVKM. The CDR3 runs to 14 residues. The V end lost 3 bases, the J end lost 3 bases, and 11 bases lay between the germline ends. The CDR3 sequence: CASSFDQLEETQYF. CDR3 bases: TGTGCCAGCAGTTTCGACCAGCTGGAAGAGACCCAGTACTTC.

The rearrangement joins TRBV5-1 to TRBJ2-7, with a tentative D call TRBD1 (5 bases). There are 16 residues in the CDR3. Germline-derived CDR1 and CDR2 are SGHRS and YFSETQ. The germline V and J ends were trimmed by 0 bases and 0 bases, with 13 bases remaining between them. CDR3 protein: CASSLAGQRSSYEQYF. CDR3 DNA: TGCGCCAGCAGCTTGGCAGGACAACGGAGCTCCTACGAGCAGTACTTC. The full variable domain, completed using reference TRBV5-1 and TRBJ2-7, is KAGVTQTPRYLIKTRGQQVTLSCSPISGHRSVSWYQQTPGQGLQFLFEYFSETQRNKGNFPGRFSGRQFSNSRSEMNVSTLELGDSALYLCASSLAGQRSSYEQYFGPGTRLTVT.

This clonotype was observed a handful of times. The chain joins TRBV19 to TRBJ2-7; tentatively, D is TRBD1 (5 bases). The V end lost 4 bases, the J end lost 2 bases, and 12 bases lay between the germline ends. The CDR3 totals 14 residues. The germline gives CDR1 LNHDA, CDR2 SQIVND (reference sequence). As DNA, the CDR3 is TGTGCCAGTAGTAGCAAACAGGCCCCCTACGAGCAGTACTTC. It codes for CASSSKQAPYEQYF. The complete variable domain, with remaining parts taken from reference TRBV19 and TRBJ2-7, reads DGGITQSPKYLFRKEGQNVTLSCEQNLNHDAMYWYRQDPGQGLRLIYYSQIVNDFQKGDIAEGYSVSREKKESFPLTVTSAQKNPTAFYLCASSSKQAPYEQYFGPGTRLTVT.

The rearrangement links TRBV14 to TRBJ2-1; 12 nucleotides line up with TRBD1. The CDR3 extends over 16 amino acids. Trimming at V came to 2 bases and at J to 8 bases, leaving 7 bases not matched to a gene. Germline assignment: CDR1 SGHDN and CDR2 FVKESK. CDR3 residues: CASSQTGTGGLYEQFF. In nucleotides, the CDR3 is TGTGCCAGCAGCCAAACTGGGACAGGGGGCCTCTATGAGCAGTTCTTC.

This sequence joins TRBV20-1 and TRBJ2-3, with D possibly matching TRBD2 (6 bases). V was trimmed by 6 bases and J by 2 bases, leaving 21 bases between them. Germline CDR1 is DFQATT and CDR2 is SNEGSKA (reference sequence). CDR3 length: 16 residues. In nucleotides, the CDR3 is TGCAGTGCCCGGCCAACAACTAGCCGCTACACAGATACGCAGTATTTT. Residues: CSARPTTSRYTDTQYF.

In nucleotides, the CDR3 is TGTGCCAGCAGACTCAGGAACACCGGGGAGCTGTTTTTT. Translated: CASRLRNTGELFF. The chain joins TRBV6-1 to TRBJ2-2, with D uncertain. Per the germline V gene, CDR1 is MNHNS and CDR2 is SASEGT. There are 13 residues in the CDR3. Trimming shortened V by 6 bases and J by 1 base, and 6 bases separated the two germline ends.

The chain is built from TRBV6-2 or TRBV6-3 and TRBJ2-3; 9 nucleotides line up with TRBD2. The CDR3 extends over 16 amino acids. V was pared by 2 bases and J by 0 bases, with 3 bases of the junction left unmatched. From germline, CDR1 is MNHEY and CDR2 SVGEGT. CDR3 DNA sequence: TGTGCCAGCAGTTACGGACTAGCGACTAGCACAGATACGCAGTATTTT. This gives the protein CASSYGLATSTDTQYF.

In its sample, this clonotype was seen a few times. DNA of the CDR3: TGTGCCAGCAGCATGTCCCGGGACCCTAATTCACCCCTCCACTTT. Translating gives CASSMSRDPNSPLHF. This chain uses TRBV9 with TRBJ1-6, with D perhaps TRBD1 (5 bases). CDR1 SGDLS and CDR2 YYNGEE come from the germline V gene. Trimming took off 4 bases at V and 6 bases at J, with 14 bases between the two ends. This CDR3 is 15 amino acids long. Filled out from reference TRBV9 and TRBJ1-6, the complete variable domain reads DSGVTQTPKHLITATGQRVTLRCSPRSGDLSVYWYQQSLDQGLQFLIQYYNGEERAKGNILERFSAQQFPDLHSELNLSSLELGDSALYFCASSMSRDPNSPLHFGNGTRLTVT.